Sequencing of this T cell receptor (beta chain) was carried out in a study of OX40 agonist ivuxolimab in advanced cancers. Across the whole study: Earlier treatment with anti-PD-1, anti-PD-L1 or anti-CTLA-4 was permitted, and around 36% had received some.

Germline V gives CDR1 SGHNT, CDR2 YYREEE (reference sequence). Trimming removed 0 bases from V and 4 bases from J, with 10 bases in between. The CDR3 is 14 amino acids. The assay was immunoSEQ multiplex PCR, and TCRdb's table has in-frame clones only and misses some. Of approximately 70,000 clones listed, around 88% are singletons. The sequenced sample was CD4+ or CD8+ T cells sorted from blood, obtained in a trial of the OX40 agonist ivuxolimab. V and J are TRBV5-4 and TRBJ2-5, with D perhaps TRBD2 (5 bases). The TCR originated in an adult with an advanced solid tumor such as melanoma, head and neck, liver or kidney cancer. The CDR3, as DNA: TGTGCCAGCAGCTTGGGGGAGTTCCGAGAGACCCAGTACTTC. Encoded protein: CASSLGEFRETQYF. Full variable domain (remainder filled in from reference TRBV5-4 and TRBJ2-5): ETGVTQSPTHLIKTRGQQVTLRCSSQSGHNTVSWYQQALGQGPQFIFQYYREEENGRGNFPPRFSGLQFPNYSSELNVNALELDDSALYLCASSLGEFRETQYFGPGTRLLVL.